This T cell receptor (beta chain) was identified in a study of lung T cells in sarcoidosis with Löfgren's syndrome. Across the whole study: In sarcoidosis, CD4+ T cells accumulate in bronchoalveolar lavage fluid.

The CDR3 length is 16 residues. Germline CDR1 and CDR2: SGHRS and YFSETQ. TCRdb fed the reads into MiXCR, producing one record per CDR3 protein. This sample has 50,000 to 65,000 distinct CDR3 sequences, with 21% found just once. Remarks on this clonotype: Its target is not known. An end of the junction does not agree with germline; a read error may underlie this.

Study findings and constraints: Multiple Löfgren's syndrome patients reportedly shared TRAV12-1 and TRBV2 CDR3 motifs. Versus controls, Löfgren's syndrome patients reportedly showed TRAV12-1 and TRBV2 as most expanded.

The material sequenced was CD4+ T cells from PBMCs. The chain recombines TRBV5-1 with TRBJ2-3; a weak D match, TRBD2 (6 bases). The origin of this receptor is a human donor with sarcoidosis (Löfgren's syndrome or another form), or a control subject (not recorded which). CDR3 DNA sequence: TGCACCAGCAGCTTGAGTAGCGGAGCTTCCAGGGATACGCAGTATTTT. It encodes CTSSLSSGASRDTQYF.